A single sample gave rise to the 21 T cell receptor beta chains below, sequenced in a study of blood T cells in healthy people across ages. Alongside a J-beta primer mix, a sample-barcoded 5' primer served in a second PCR lasting about 6 to 11 cycles. Each CDR3 protein is one row after TCRdb ran MiXCR on the 5' RACE reads. The table shows 1.5 million to 2 million distinct CDR3 sequences, with roughly 27% occurring only once. The material sequenced was blood. Receptor source: a woman aged 30 to 39 in good health.

The chain joins TRBV7-9 to TRBJ2-2; 14 positions agree with TRBD2. This CDR3 is built from 17 residues. V lost 8 bases to trimming and J lost 3 bases; unmatched junction nucleotides: 8. Germline assignment: CDR1 SEHNR and CDR2 FQNEAQ (reference sequence). The CDR3 DNA reads as TGTGCCAGCGGACAGGGACTAGCGGGGGCCCACACCGGGGAGCTGTTTTTT. Residues: CASGQGLAGAHTGELFF. The entire variable domain, with the rest obtained from reference TRBV7-9 and TRBJ2-2, is as follows: DTGVSQNPRHKITKRGQNVTFRCDPISEHNRLYWYRQTLGQGPEFLTYFQNEAQLEKSRLLSDRFSAERPKGSFSTLEIQRTEQGDSAMYLCASGQGLAGAHTGELFFGEGSRLTVL.

The chain is built from TRBV7-2 and TRBJ2-5, with TRBD1 as a possible D gene (6 bases). The better agreement between TRBJ2-1 and the DNA end casts doubt on the J call. This CDR3 is built from 14 residues. Looked up from germline, CDR1 is SGHTA and CDR2 is FQGNSA. Here the CDR3 reads CASSLEDSQETQFF. The CDR3 coding sequence is TGTGCCAGCAGCTTAGAGGACAGCCAAGAGACCCAGTTCTTC.

This clonotype showed up just a few times. The chain is built from TRBV28 and TRBJ2-1; 10 nucleotides line up with TRBD2. This CDR3 spans 14 amino acids. V lost 11 bases and J lost 4; bases outside the gene matches: 8. CDR1 and CDR2 from the germline V gene are MDHEN and SYDVKM. In DNA form, the CDR3 reads TGTGCCGCGGGGGGGACTAGCGCGTACAATGAGCAGTTCTTC. It specifies CAAGGTSAYNEQFF. Together with reference TRBV28 and TRBJ2-1, the CDR3 gives the full variable domain: DVKVTQSSRYLVKRTGEKVFLECVQDMDHENMFWYRQDPGLGLRLIYFSYDVKMKEKGDIPEGYSVSREKKERFSLILESASTNQTSMYLCAAGGTSAYNEQFFGPGTRLTVL.

The sample holds many counts of this clonotype. This chain uses TRBV5-1 with TRBJ1-5; D is unclear. The CDR3 has 14 residues. CDR1 and CDR2 (germline): SGHRS, YFSETQ. V was cut by 0 bases and J by 3 bases, with 7 bases left in between. CDR3 amino acids: CASSLDSLNQPQHF. Written as DNA, the CDR3 is TGCGCCAGCAGCTTGGACAGCCTCAATCAGCCCCAGCATTTT.

The chain employs TRBV12-5 and TRBJ2-3; 8 bases match TRBD2. V shed 4 bases, J shed 4 bases, and the junction held 10 bases outside the gene matches. The CDR3 consists of 16 residues. The germline CDR1 and CDR2 sequences are LGHNT and FRNRAP. This CDR3 reads CASGSPKRELADTQYF. The CDR3 coding sequence is TGTGCTAGTGGTTCGCCGAAGCGGGAGCTCGCAGATACGCAGTATTTT.

The J gene is TRBJ2-1, the V gene TRBV20-1; 7 nucleotides align to TRBD2. The CDR3 length is 15 residues. Germline loops: CDR1 DFQATT, CDR2 SNEGSKA (reference sequence). V lost 7 bases, J lost 0 bases, and 9 bases stayed unmatched. The CDR3 protein is CSVPTSPGSYNEQFF. As DNA, the CDR3 is TGCAGTGTCCCGACTAGCCCTGGCTCCTACAATGAGCAGTTCTTC.

This clonotype was observed many times. J is TRBJ2-7 and V is TRBV24-1, with D unclear. The CDR3 length is 16 residues. Trimming shortened V by 2 bases and J by 0 bases, and 13 bases separated the two germline ends. In germline, CDR1 is KGHDR, CDR2 SFDVKD. The CDR3 sequence: CATSDSSGRSSYEQYF. CDR3 sequence (DNA): TGTGCCACCAGTGATTCCTCCGGCAGGAGCTCCTACGAGCAGTACTTC.

J is TRBJ2-7 and V is TRBV15; D might be TRBD1 (5 bases). The germline V and J ends were trimmed by 2 bases and 0 bases, with 8 bases remaining between them. This CDR3 spans 14 amino acids. From germline, CDR1 is LNHNV and CDR2 YYDKDF (reference sequence). The CDR3: CATSRSGYSYEQYF. The CDR3 DNA reads as TGTGCCACCAGCAGATCAGGGTACTCCTACGAGCAGTACTTC.

V is TRBV6-5 and J is TRBJ2-4; 8 nucleotides match TRBD2. Germline CDR1 and CDR2: MNHEY and SVGAGI. The CDR3 runs to 15 residues. Germline trimming cut 1 base from V and 13 bases from J; bases unmatched to any gene: 12. Here the CDR3 DNA reads TGTGCCAGCAGTTACTACCGGGAGGGTACAGGAGAGCAGTACTTC. Protein: CASSYYREGTGEQYF.

In this sample, this clonotype turned up a few times. This chain joins TRBV3-1 and TRBJ2-5, with D perhaps matching TRBD1 or TRBD2 (5 bases each). Germline V gene sequence: CDR1 LGHDT, CDR2 YNNKEL (reference sequence). This CDR3 is 15 amino acids long. V was trimmed by 3 bases and J by 4 bases, leaving 15 bases between them. The CDR3 DNA reads as TGTGCCAGCAGCCACCCAAGAGGGACGACAGAGACCCAGTACTTC. Translation: CASSHPRGTTETQYF.

The rearrangement joins TRBV12-5 to TRBJ2-7, with TRBD2 as a possible D gene (6 bases). V was shortened by 0 bases and J by 6 bases, with 24 bases between the two germline ends. Germline V gene data show CDR1 as LGHNT and CDR2 as FRNRAP. The length of the CDR3 is 18 residues. This chain's CDR3 is CASGLVGGTRAKRSEQYF. The DNA for the CDR3 is TGTGCTAGTGGTTTGGTGGGAGGAACAAGGGCCAAGAGGTCCGAGCAGTACTTC.

This chain joins TRBV10-3 and TRBJ2-3; D may be TRBD1 (5 bases). The CDR3 runs 14 residues. The V end lost 4 bases, the J end lost 0 bases, and 8 bases lay between the germline ends. In germline, CDR1 is ENHRY, CDR2 SYGVKD. The DNA of the CDR3 is TGTGCCATCAGTGTTAGACAGAGCACAGATACGCAGTATTTT. Protein product: CAISVRQSTDTQYF.

This clonotype turned up a few times. This sequence joins TRBV4-2 and TRBJ2-4; the match to TRBD2 covers 12 bases. The germline gives CDR1 LGHNA, CDR2 YNFKEQ. Unmatched junction bases numbered 0, after V lost 1 base and J lost 5 bases. The length of the CDR3 is 15 residues. The CDR3 is CASSQGTSGENIQYF. CDR3 sequence (DNA): TGTGCCAGCAGCCAAGGGACTAGCGGGGAAAACATTCAGTACTTC.

Many counts were recorded for this clonotype. The gene calls are TRBV6-6 and TRBJ2-5; TRBD2 is a possible D gene (5 bases). The CDR3 extends over 15 amino acids. V was cut by 0 bases and J by 2 bases, with 10 bases left in between. CDR1 is MNHNY, CDR2 SVGAGI, per germline (reference sequence). CDR3 nucleotides: TGTGCCAGCAGTTACTCGGCGACTATTCAAGAGACCCAGTACTTC. It specifies CASSYSATIQETQYF.

As to this clonotype: Compared with germline, one end of the junction differs, possibly owing to a read error. This chain links TRBV16 with TRBJ1-2, with D perhaps matching TRBD1 (5 bases). The CDR3 is 12 amino acids. Germline CDR1 is KGHSY and CDR2 is FQNENV. The CDR3 spells CANSPTAGSGTF. In DNA form, the CDR3 reads TGTGCCAACAGCCCGACGGCAGGGTCGGGCACCTTC.

This clonotype was recorded a few times. The chain is built from TRBV20-1 and TRBJ2-2; 14 positions match TRBD2. Unmatched junction bases numbered 4, after V lost 0 bases and J lost 1 base. Germline V lookup: CDR1 DFQATT, CDR2 SNEGSKA (reference sequence). The CDR3 length is 18 residues. The CDR3 nucleotides read TGCAGTGCTAGAGATAAAGGGACTAGCGGGAGGAACACCGGGGAGCTGTTTTTT. It translates to CSARDKGTSGRNTGELFF.

The table lists this clonotype with many counts. The chain has TRBV28 and TRBJ1-2; D is ambiguous. Germline CDR1 is MDHEN and CDR2 is SYDVKM. Trimming took 6 bases from V and 2 from J, leaving 4 bases between them. The CDR3 contains 11 residues. The CDR3 region is CASSHNYGYTF. In DNA form, the CDR3 reads TGTGCCAGCAGCCACAACTATGGCTACACCTTC.

This clonotype has a count of ten or more. This chain joins TRBV5-5 and TRBJ2-1, with D possibly matching TRBD1 (5 bases). The germline V gene encodes CDR1 SGHKS and CDR2 YYEKEE (reference sequence). The V and J ends lost 2 bases and 13 bases respectively, with 13 bases between them. The CDR3 loop spans 12 amino acids. The CDR3 loop is CASSLHPGYQFF. CDR3 nucleotides: TGTGCCAGCAGCTTACACCCAGGGTATCAGTTCTTC.

CDR3 nucleotide sequence: TGTGCCAGCTCACTTACTCCGGGACTAGCGGGGGGAACGTACCAAGAGACCCAGTACTTC. Translation: CASSLTPGLAGGTYQETQYF. V and J are TRBV18 and TRBJ2-5; TRBD2 matches 15 bases. CDR1 KGHSH and CDR2 LQKENI come from the germline V gene. This CDR3 region has 20 residues. J lost 0 bases, V lost 4 bases, and 12 bases had no gene match.

The rearrangement joins TRBV25-1 to TRBJ2-7, with TRBD2 as a possible D gene (6 bases). Trimming pared 5 bases from V and 4 bases from J, leaving 12 bases between. CDR1 is MGHDK and CDR2 is SYGVNS in the germline V gene. There are 13 residues in the CDR3. The CDR3 spells CASSMGGRYEQYF. In DNA form, the CDR3 reads TGTGCCAGCAGTATGGGAGGACGGTACGAGCAGTACTTC.

This clonotype was counted a few times. This chain uses TRBV7-2 with TRBJ2-5; 9 bases map to TRBD1. The germline V gene encodes CDR1 SGHTA and CDR2 FQGNSA. The CDR3 consists of 15 residues. Trimming at V came to 4 bases and at J to 11 bases, leaving 14 bases not matched to a gene. The CDR3 nucleotides are TGTGCCAGCAGCTGGAGCCGGGACAGGGAATTTGGGCAGTACTTC. It translates to CASSWSRDREFGQYF. Drawing the rest from reference TRBV7-2 and TRBJ2-5, the complete variable domain is GAGVSQSPSNKVTEKGKDVELRCDPISGHTALYWYRQSLGQGLEFLIYFQGNSAPDKSGLPSDRFSAERTGGSVSTLTIQRTQQEDSAVYLCASSWSRDREFGQYFGPGTRLLVL.